The present entry profiles one T cell receptor beta chain with its context. Its specificity is unknown. The data derive from a study of identical twins. Study conclusions and caveats: Fewer insertions marked abundant cord blood beta clonotypes; young adult naive trended weakly, memory not at all.

V was cut by 5 bases and J by 4 bases, with 19 bases left in between. This CDR3 region has 16 residues. The V gene's germline CDR1 is SGHTA and CDR2 FQGNSA. TCRdb re-analysed the 5' RACE reads in MiXCR, keeping a single row per CDR3 protein. The sample records around 690,000 distinct CDR3 sequences, 21% being singletons. The same sample was also used in a study of T cells expressing NK-cell markers.

Sequencing input: PBMCs. The chain employs TRBV7-2 and TRBJ2-3, with no clear D. This receptor was obtained from a woman between 18 and 30 years old in good health. The CDR3 here is CASSPEEVFHPDTQYF. CDR3 DNA: TGTGCCAGCAGCCCCGAAGAGGTCTTCCACCCAGATACGCAGTATTTT. The full variable domain, rest sourced from reference TRBV7-2 and TRBJ2-3, is GAGVSQSPSNKVTEKGKDVELRCDPISGHTALYWYRQSLGQGLEFLIYFQGNSAPDKSGLPSDRFSAERTGGSVSTLTIQRTQQEDSAVYLCASSPEEVFHPDTQYFGPGTRLTVL.